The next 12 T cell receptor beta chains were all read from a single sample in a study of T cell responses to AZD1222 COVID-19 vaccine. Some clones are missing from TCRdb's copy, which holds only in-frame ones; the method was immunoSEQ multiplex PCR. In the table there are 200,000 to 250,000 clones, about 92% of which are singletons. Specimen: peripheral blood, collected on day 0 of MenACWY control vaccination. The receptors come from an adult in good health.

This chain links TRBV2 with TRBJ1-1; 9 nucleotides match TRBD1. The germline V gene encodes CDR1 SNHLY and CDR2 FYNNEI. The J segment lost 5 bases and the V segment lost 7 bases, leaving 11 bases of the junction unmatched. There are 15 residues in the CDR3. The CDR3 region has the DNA TGTGCCAGCACTCCCGACAGGGGGTCGAGTACTGAAGCTTTCTTT. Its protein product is CASTPDRGSSTEAFF.

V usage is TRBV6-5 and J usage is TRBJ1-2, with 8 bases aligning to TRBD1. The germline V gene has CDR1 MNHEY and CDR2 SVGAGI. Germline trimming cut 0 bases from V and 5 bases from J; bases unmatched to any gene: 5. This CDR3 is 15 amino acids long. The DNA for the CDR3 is TGTGCCAGCAGTTACTCCGGACAGGGCACATATGGCTACACCTTC. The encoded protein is CASSYSGQGTYGYTF.

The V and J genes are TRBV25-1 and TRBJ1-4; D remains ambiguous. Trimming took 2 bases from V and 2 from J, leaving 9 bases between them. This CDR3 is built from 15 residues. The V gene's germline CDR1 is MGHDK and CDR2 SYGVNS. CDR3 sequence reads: CASSEVGRTNEKLFF. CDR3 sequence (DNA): TGTGCCAGCAGTGAAGTCGGGCGGACTAATGAAAAACTGTTTTTT.

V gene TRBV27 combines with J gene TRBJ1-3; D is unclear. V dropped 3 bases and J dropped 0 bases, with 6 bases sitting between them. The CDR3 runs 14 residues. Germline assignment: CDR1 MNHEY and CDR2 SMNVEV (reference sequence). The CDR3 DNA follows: TGTGCCAGCAGTTTTTCTAGCTCTGGAAACACCATATATTTT. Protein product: CASSFSSSGNTIYF.

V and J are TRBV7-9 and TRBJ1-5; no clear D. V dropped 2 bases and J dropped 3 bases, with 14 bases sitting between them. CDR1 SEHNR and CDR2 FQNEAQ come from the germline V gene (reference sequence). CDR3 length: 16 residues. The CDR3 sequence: CASSLTGSGLNQPQHF. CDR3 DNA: TGTGCCAGCAGCTTAACGGGGTCCGGGCTCAATCAGCCCCAGCATTTT.

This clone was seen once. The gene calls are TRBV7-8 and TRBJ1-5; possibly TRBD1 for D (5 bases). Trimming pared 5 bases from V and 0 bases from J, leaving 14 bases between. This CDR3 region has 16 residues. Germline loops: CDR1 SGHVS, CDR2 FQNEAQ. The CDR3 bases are TGTGCCAGCAGCCCGTGGGGGTACTATAGCAATCAGCCCCAGCATTTT. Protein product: CASSPWGYYSNQPQHF.

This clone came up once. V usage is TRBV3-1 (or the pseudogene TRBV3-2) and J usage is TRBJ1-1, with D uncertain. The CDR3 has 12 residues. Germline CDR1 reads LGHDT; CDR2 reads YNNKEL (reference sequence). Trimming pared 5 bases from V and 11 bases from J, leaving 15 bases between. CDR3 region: CASSITGGKAFF. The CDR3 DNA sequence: TGTGCCAGCAGCATAACCGGTGGCAAGGCTTTCTTT.

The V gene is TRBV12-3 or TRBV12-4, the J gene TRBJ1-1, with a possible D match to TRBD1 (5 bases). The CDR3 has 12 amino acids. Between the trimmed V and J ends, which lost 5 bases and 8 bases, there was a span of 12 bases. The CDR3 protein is CASSPGGSEAFF. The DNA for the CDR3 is TGTGCCAGCAGTCCTGGGGGATCGGAAGCTTTCTTT.

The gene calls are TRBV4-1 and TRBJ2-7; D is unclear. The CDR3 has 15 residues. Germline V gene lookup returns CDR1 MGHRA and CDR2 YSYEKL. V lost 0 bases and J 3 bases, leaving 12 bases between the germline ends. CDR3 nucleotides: TGCGCCAGCAGCCAAGATCACCAGGTCTTCTACGAGCAGTACTTC. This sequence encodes CASSQDHQVFYEQYF.

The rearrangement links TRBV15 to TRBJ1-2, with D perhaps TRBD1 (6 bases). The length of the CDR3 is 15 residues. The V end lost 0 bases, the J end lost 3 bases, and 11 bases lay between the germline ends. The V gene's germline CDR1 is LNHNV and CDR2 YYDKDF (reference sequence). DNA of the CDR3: TGTGCCACCAGCAGAGAAGGCAGGGGAGACTATGGCTACACCTTC. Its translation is CATSREGRGDYGYTF.

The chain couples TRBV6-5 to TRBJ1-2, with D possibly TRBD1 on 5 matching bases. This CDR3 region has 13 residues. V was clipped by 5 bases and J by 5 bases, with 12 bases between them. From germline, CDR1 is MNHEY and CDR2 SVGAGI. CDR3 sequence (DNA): TGTGCCAGCAGTCGGGGGACCCTATATGGCTACACCTTC. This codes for CASSRGTLYGYTF.

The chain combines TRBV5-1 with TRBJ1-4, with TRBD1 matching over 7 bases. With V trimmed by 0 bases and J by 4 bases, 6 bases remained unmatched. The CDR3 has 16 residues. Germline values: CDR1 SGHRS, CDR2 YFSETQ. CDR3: CASSLEGTDNNEKLFF. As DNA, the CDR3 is TGCGCCAGCAGCTTGGAAGGGACAGACAATAATGAAAAACTGTTTTTT.